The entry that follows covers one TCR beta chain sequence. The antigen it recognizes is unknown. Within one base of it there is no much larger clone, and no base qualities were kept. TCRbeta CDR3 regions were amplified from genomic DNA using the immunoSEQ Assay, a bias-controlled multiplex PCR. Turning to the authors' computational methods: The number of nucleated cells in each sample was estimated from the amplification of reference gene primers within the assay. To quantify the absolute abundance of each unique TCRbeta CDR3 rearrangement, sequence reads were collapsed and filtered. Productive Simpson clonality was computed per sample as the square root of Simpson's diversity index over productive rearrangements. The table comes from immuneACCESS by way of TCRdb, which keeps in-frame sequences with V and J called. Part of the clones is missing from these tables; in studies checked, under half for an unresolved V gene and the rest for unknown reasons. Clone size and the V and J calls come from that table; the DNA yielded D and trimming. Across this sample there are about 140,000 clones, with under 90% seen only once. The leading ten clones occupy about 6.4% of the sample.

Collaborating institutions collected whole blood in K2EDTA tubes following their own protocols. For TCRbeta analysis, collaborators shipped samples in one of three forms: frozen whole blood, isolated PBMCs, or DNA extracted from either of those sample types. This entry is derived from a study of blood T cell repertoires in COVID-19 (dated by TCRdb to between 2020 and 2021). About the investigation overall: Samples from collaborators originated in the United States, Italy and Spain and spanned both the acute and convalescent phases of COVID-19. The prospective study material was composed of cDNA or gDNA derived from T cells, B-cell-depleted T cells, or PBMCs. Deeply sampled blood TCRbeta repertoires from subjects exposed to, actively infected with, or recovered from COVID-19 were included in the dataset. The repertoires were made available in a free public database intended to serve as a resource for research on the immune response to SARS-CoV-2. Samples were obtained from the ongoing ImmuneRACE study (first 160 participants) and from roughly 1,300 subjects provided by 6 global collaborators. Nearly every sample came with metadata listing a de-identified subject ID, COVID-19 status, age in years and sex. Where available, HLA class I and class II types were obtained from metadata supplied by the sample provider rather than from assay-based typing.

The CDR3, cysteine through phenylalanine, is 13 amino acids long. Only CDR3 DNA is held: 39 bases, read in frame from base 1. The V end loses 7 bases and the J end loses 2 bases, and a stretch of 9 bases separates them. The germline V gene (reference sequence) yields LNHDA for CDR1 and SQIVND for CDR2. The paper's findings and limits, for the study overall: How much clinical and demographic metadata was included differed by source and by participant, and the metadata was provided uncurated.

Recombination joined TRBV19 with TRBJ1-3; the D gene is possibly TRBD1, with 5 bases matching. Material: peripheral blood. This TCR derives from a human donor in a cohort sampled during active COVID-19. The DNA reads TGTGCCAGTAACCAGGGAACTGGAAACACCATATATTTT. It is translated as CASNQGTGNTIYF.